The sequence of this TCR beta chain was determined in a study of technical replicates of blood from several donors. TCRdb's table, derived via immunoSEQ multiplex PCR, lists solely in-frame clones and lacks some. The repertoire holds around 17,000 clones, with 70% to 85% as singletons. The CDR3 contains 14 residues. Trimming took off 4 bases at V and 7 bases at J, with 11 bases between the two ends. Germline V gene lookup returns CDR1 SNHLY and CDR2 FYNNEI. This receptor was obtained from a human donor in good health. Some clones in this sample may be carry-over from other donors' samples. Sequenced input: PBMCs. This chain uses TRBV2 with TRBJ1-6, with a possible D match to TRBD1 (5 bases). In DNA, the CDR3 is TGTGCCAGCAGTGCGACAGAAGCGAATTCACCCCTCCACTTT. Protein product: CASSATEANSPLHF.